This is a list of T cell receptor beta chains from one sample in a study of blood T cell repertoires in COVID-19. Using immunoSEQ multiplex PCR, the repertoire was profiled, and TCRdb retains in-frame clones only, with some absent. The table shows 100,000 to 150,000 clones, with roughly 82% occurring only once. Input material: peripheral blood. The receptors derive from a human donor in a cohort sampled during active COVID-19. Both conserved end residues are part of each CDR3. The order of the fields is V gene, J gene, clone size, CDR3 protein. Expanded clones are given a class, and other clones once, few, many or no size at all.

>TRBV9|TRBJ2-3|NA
CASSPDLAVDTQYF
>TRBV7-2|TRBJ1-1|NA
CASSRTGLEAFF
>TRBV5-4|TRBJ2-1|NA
CASNLGSGGRNEQFF
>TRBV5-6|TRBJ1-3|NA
CASSFPSSGNTIYF
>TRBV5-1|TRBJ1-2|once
CASSLESGNYGYTF
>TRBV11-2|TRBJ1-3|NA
CARHLFLPTGNTIYF
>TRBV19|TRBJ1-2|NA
CASREQLFNYGYTF
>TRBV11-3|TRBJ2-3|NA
CASSLGTLSQGDTQYF
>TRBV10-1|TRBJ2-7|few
CASNTPRGEQYF
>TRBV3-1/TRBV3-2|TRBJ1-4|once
CASSHLQGARSSTNEKLFF
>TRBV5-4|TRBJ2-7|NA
CASSVSGGHRTYEQYF
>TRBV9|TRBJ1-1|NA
CASSQKNTEAFF
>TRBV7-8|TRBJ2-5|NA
CASSPWGEISTQYF
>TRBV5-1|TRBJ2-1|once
CASSELAGTHNEQFF
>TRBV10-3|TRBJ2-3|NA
CAISPGTGSSRTDTQYF
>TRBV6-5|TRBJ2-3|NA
CASRINDGGTDTQYF
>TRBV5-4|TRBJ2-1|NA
CASSGLKTTNEQFF
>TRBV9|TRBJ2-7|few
CASSPSRGGSYEQYF
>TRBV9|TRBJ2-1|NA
CASSTTQAGTSPNEQFF
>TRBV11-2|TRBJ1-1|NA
CASSLGDGGEAFF
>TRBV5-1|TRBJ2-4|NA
CASSTGLAAAIAKNIQYF
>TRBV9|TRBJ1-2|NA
CASSVEGFYGYTF
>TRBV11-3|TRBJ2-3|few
CASSLVRCQVLTDTQYF
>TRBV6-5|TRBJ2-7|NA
CASRNRDRGLYEQYF
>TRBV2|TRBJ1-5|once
CASSSGQPGNQPQHF
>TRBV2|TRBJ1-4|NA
CASSEEGQGFEKLFF
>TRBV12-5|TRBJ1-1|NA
CASGPYRDEAFF
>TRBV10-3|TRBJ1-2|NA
CAISGGGTVLSGYTF
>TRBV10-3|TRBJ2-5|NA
CAISWTSGEGKTQYF
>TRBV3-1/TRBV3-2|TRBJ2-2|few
CASSRYGTSGGPDGELFF
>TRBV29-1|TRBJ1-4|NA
CSVDRVHGEKLFF
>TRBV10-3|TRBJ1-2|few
CAISENGDHGYTF
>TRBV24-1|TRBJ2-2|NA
CATSSRDPGELFF
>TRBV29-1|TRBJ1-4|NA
CSVTQGGEKLFF
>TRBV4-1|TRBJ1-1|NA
CASSQERGQGALGNTEAFF
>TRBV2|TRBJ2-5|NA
CANSRLSETQYF
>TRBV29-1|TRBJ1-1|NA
CSARGQGDTEAFF
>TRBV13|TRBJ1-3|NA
CASSLGRGNTIYF
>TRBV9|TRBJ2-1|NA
CASSPRGAGGHNEQFF
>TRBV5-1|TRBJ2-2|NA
CASSKTGDTGELFF
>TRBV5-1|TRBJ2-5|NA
CASSLAGQGRETQYF
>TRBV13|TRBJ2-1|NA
CASRPNPAGGGEQFF
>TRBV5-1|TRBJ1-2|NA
CASGGQEEANGYTF
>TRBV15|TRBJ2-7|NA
CATSGQGGYEQYF
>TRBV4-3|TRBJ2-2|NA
CASSQGLAGGMTGELFF
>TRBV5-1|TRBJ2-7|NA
CASSLAIQAAGPYEQYF
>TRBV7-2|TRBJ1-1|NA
CASSLATGTGDAFF
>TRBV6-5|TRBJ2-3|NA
CASSWDRSTDTQYF
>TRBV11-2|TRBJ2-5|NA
CASRNAPETQYF
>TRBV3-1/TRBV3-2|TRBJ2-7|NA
CASSQETGGYHEQYF
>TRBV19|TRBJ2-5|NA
CASSPQSGPQAQYF
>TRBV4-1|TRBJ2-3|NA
CASSQVWQGPDTQYF
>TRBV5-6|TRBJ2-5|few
CASSSYRGPETQYF
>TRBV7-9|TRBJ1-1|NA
CASRPRARDRDGAEAFF
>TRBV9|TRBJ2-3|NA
CASSAQPGQSDTQYF
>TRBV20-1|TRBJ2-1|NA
CSASMGGDYNEQFF